What follows describes a single T cell receptor (beta chain). Its target antigen remains unknown. An end of the junction does not agree with germline; a read error may underlie this. These data originate in a study of cytomegalovirus exposure and HLA in healthy donors (dated by TCRdb to between 2016 and 2019). Regarding the research as a whole: An earlier analysis of 587 of the donors reported over 250 Gb of sequence data and 117 million unique TCR beta sequences obtained from 180 million or so T cells. Roughly 300 gigabases of sequencing data and tens of millions of unique TCR sequences made up an early release that covered approximately 650 HLA-typed donors. Of the approximately 400 genotyped donors, roughly 85% fell in the genetic ancestry cluster associated with self-reported Caucasian donors. The study aimed to test whether cataloging public T cell receptors could reveal signatures of past pathogen exposure. Using immunosequencing, the study profiled T cell repertoires from some 670 subjects and related those repertoires to cytomegalovirus serostatus. In addition to the first cohort of approximately 650 subjects, a separate validation cohort of 120 different subjects was used. To predict cytomegalovirus infection status, the study combined high-throughput TCR immunosequencing, statistical association of individual TCRs with disease status, and machine learning. To study patterns of TCR occurrence, a later analysis re-analyzed previously published TCR beta repertoires from 666 donors and added high-resolution HLA genotyping. Rather than drawing on any new phenotypic data, the later analysis identified candidate immune exposures from TCR beta sequences and the way those sequences occurred across donors. An earlier analysis of 450 to 750 of the donors used high-throughput TCR beta sequencing to judge whether each TCR beta V gene segment behaved as functional or pseudogenic. Donor age, sex, ethnicity and CMV serostatus were compiled together with the repertoire data. In a later genetic analysis, genome-wide SNP genotypes for 398 of the 666 donors were used, and that subset was treated as a discovery cohort. All discovery cohort repertoires had been generated using a single sequencing platform. HLA typing included class I and class II loci at four-digit resolution. Typing coverage differed by locus: A, B, C, DRB1 and DQB1 were typed in roughly 620-640 donors, DQA1 in roughly 510, DPA1 in some 570, and DPB1 in approximately 450. Because of strong linkage in the cohort, four to six DR-DQ haplotypes were treated as single units for association and clustering. Across 300 to 400 genotyped donors of the cohort, an average of approximately 220,000 unique TCR beta nucleotide sequences per donor were sequenced, and about a sixth of those sequences were non-productive. Overall results and qualifications from the work: A cluster of highly shared sequence variants was judged likely to represent a technical artifact of the sequencing pipeline. The classifier was reported to diagnose cytomegalovirus status with high specificity and sensitivity in both the original and validation cohorts. Because HLA typing was missing for some donors at each locus, association tests included only the typed subset. Some IMGT-functional V segments, including TRBV6-2 and TRBV6-3, could not be distinguished by the 87-base-pair reads and were therefore excluded. When HLA alleles, especially DR and DQ, strongly co-occurred, attributing TCR associations to individual alleles was difficult. Correlated functional status among segregating V segments might reflect linkage disequilibrium, but an unknown experimental factor could not be ruled out. A later genetic analysis associated a missense DCLRE1C variant with V-gene and J-gene trimming of TCR beta chains, and an independent cohort replicated the association. A further reported finding was that TCR beta sequences accurately predicted the HLA-A and HLA-B alleles for most subjects in the first cohort. An earlier analysis of approximately 530 of the donors showed that most TCR beta V segments appeared in productive rearrangements either about 90% or about 30% of the time, which broadly matched IMGT annotations. Across donors, most TCR sequences were observed very rarely, whereas some public TCRs were present in many individuals. The earlier analysis of 450 to 700 of the donors excluded some 15 rarely observed V segments, including chromosome 9 orphons, because counts were too low. In this cohort, only TCR beta chains were sequenced, and detectable features were limited by the absence of alpha or paired-chain data. The authors suggested that the approach could potentially be generalized to other disease states and immunological phenotypes. A later analysis found that TCR association rates varied across HLA loci, with DRB1 alleles showing the most associated TCRs and HLA-C alleles the fewest. In a later genetic analysis, fewer N-insertions in productive TCRs were reported among donors in an Asian-associated ancestry cluster than the approximately 710-donor mean. According to a later analysis, most CMV-associated TCR beta chains appeared to be HLA-restricted, and the HLA associations seemed to be driven largely by CMV exposure. In the study, 150 to 200 TCR beta chains were listed as associated with cytomegalovirus. In a later analysis, some 17,000 TCR beta sequences were associated with specific HLA alleles at a false discovery rate of 0.05. For the cohort, immune exposure information was limited to CMV serostatus. A later analysis found that HLA-associated TCR beta chains were more clonally expanded and had lower generation probabilities than equally common non-associated chains. In vitro tests confirmed that a few of the cytomegalovirus-associated TCR beta chains recognize cytomegalovirus antigens. Presence/absence analyses assumed roughly uniform sequencing depth across donors, an assumption that may not hold. A later analysis reported that several top co-occurrence clusters appeared linked to parvovirus B19, influenza, CMV and Epstein-Barr virus.

The cohort was made up of approximately 670 healthy bone marrow donors. At the time of sampling, every cohort member was nominally healthy, though immune exposures that went unrecorded were likely present. The donor tested CMV seropositive and was one of the 289 seropositive cohort members. A peripheral blood sample was provided by each donor, and peripheral blood mononuclear cells were used for TCR beta sequencing. Genomic DNA extraction from the blood cell samples was performed with the Qiagen DNeasy Blood Extraction Kit. Library construction relied on the immunoSEQ multiplex PCR assay. For the multiplex PCR, a mixture combining 60 forward primers for TCR Vbeta segments and 13 reverse primers for TCR Jbeta segments was used. Amplification of the CDR3 region of rearranged TCR beta genes was performed with a multiplex PCR assay on genomic DNA. The amplified TCR beta libraries were sequenced on the Illumina HiSeq System as 87-base-pair reads. The source study handled its data this way. A later analysis tallied roughly 80 million unique TCR beta chains across the roughly 610 repertoires, and approximately 12 million of those chains were shared by two or more donors. Raw reads were error-corrected and collapsed into unique sequences with a nearest-neighbor algorithm that merged closely related sequences to remove PCR and sequencing errors. CDR3 sequences were aligned to IMGT reference sequences to assign V, D and J gene segments. For a sequence to be retained, a match of at least six nucleotides to both a V gene segment and a J gene segment was required. Rearrangements were called productive when the CDR3 lacked stop codons and stayed in frame with V and J; all others were non-productive. CDR3 was defined according to IMGT convention as the region running from the second conserved V-encoded cysteine to the conserved J-encoded phenylalanine. Sequences without an unambiguous match to a single V gene segment were excluded from the earlier analysis of a few hundred of the donors. In an earlier analysis of about 590 of the donors, a V segment was called functional when productive rearrangements were above 56.7%, and segregating when the standard deviation between donors exceeded 5%. A statistical classification framework was built to diagnose cytomegalovirus status from the catalog of TCR beta chain sequences. In a later analysis, V and J genes were assigned by comparing TCR nucleotide sequences against IMGT/GENE-DB human TR gene sequences. Using the TCRdist pipeline, a later analysis assigned CDR3 sequences along with most-parsimonious VDJ recombination scenarios. In a later analysis, every TCR beta chain was defined by the combination of its CDR3 amino acid sequence and its V-gene family, and reads without a unique V-gene family were dropped. A later analysis removed 550 to 650 highly shared, low-generation-probability nucleotide sequences to deal with suspected cross-contamination and a sequencing artifact. In a later analysis, a clonal expansion index for each public chain was calculated from normalized within-repertoire ranks of inferred template counts. A later analysis computed generation probabilities with a VDJ recombination model fitted to out-of-frame rearrangements, and checked the results against IGoR. Hypergeometric tests were used in a later analysis to score TCR-TCR, TCR-HLA and TCR-CMV co-occurrence, with a repertoire-size bias correction applied to the TCR pairs. False discovery rates were estimated in a later analysis by permuting HLA or CMV assignments 20 times. In a later analysis, co-occurring TCRs were grouped using DBSCAN, and TCRdist sequence similarity was added for clustering within HLA-allele-positive subsets. Co-occurrence clustering excluded repertoires with fewer than 30,000 or more than 120,000 public chains, plus five with anomalous nucleotide sharing. Held by TCRdb, this immuneACCESS table contains in-frame sequences only and omits some clones. Under half of the omission traces to an unresolved V gene where checked; the cause of the rest is unknown. V and J calls and clone size follow that table, whereas D and trimming were derived from the DNA. For this sample there are 200,000 to 250,000 clones; 70% to 80% appear just once. The ten top clones hold less than 3% of the sample.

CDR1 GTSNPN and CDR2 SVGIG are derived from the germline V gene (reference sequence). The CDR3 spans 13 residues, from the cysteine through the phenylalanine. The CDR3 DNA has 39 bases and is translated from base 1. The sample comprised PBMCs. Here the chain combines TRBV30 and TRBJ1-1; no D gene call is confident. The receptor was derived from a woman aged 55-69 years in good health and CMV-seropositive. The CDR3 here reads CTWSVLRGTEAFF. Here is the DNA: TGTACCTGGAGTGTACTTCGGGGAACTGAAGCTTTCTTT.